This TCR beta chain was identified in a study of blood T cell repertoires in COVID-19. The wider study: From the United States, Italy and Spain came samples of acute and convalescent COVID-19. The analysed material was cDNA or gDNA that came from T cells, B-cell-depleted T cells, or PBMCs.

This clone was observed a few times. Sequencing was performed with immunoSEQ multiplex PCR; in TCRdb, only in-frame clones are kept and a portion is missing. The table records approximately 120,000 clones, 65% to 90% of them present only once. The V and J ends lost 6 bases and 2 bases, in that order; junction bases with no gene match: 9. There are 16 residues in the CDR3. CDR1 KGHSH and CDR2 LQKENI come from the germline V gene. What was sequenced was peripheral blood. The origin of this receptor is a woman older than 75 with active or convalescent COVID-19. The chain couples TRBV18 to TRBJ1-3; 8 bases are a match to TRBD1. The DNA for the CDR3 is TGTGCCAGCTCGTATGGACAGGGCGCAACTGGAAACACCATATATTTT. Its translation: CASSYGQGATGNTIYF.